This TCR beta chain was obtained from a study of T cell responses to AZD1222 COVID-19 vaccine. Whole-study results and caveats: The reported proportion of spike-specific TCRs targeting unmutated variant regions was nearly half. In all cases, repertoires were sampled only after the peak T cell response. The CD4 TCRs associated with vaccination extended across spike and predominated at 160-218 and 743-854.

The V and J ends lost 4 bases and 0 bases respectively, with 17 bases between them. CDR1 and CDR2 from the germline V gene are SGHDT and YYEEEE. The CDR3 runs 17 residues. TCRdb's copy holds only in-frame clones and misses some; the assay was immunoSEQ multiplex PCR. Found here are about 120,000 clones, 85% to 95% of them singletons; the top ten hold roughly 7.8%. In regard to this clone: Its antigen is as yet unknown.

The sample was peripheral blood, taken on day 0 of AZD1222 vaccination. This sequence was found in an adult in good health. J is TRBJ2-1 and V is TRBV5-6; D might be TRBD2 (5 bases). The CDR3: CASSDSIGVFSYNEQFF. The CDR3 DNA sequence: TGTGCCAGCAGCGATTCTATCGGGGTATTCTCCTACAATGAGCAGTTCTTC.